This T cell receptor (beta chain) was observed in a study of shared clonotypes between healthy human individuals. Positively selected for CCR7, the CD45RO-negative cells used as naive CD8 cells excluded terminally differentiated effector memory CD45RA+ cells. All donors were healthy HIV-negative adults lacking recent acute infections or vaccinations. This table comes from immunoSEQ multiplex PCR, and its TCRdb copy is limited to in-frame clones, with some not included. The sample carries about 580,000 clones, 98% recorded once. The CDR3 totals 16 residues. Trimming took 4 bases from V and 6 from J; bases not matched to a gene: 11. The germline V gene has CDR1 MNHEY and CDR2 SVGAGI.

What was sequenced was naive CD8+ T cells sorted from blood. The clonotype originates from a man aged 25-45 years in good health. The chain recombines TRBV6-5 with TRBJ2-7; 11 nucleotides agree with TRBD2. CDR3 amino acids: CASSSELAGVLSEQYF. In DNA, the CDR3 is TGTGCCAGCAGTTCAGAACTAGCGGGAGTGCTAAGCGAGCAGTACTTC.